This T cell receptor beta chain is drawn from a study of T-cell reconstitution after alpha-beta-depleted transplantation in children. Germline loops: CDR1 SGHDN, CDR2 FVKESK. V was trimmed by 1 base and J by 5 bases, leaving 6 bases between them. The CDR3 is 13 residues long. The study, taken as a whole, reports: Reportedly, roughly two months post-transplant, alpha-beta T cells arose from several hundred expanded graft clones.

Turning to this clonotype: No antigen is known for it.

The TCRbeta library was prepared with unique molecular identifiers. TCRdb recomputed calls from the PCR reads with MiXCR, one row per CDR3 protein. The table shows 500,000 to 750,000 distinct CDR3 sequences, with under 15% occurring only once. The source is a male patient between 5 and 17 years old who had a stem cell transplant for acute myeloid leukemia, so the T cells may come from the graft donor. The chain uses TRBV14 and TRBJ2-1; D gene uncertain. The starting material was PBMCs, mostly from graft donor cells, obtained 360 days after TCRalphabeta/CD19-depleted stem cell transplant. CDR3 in amino acids: CASSQALNNEQFF. The DNA for the CDR3 is TGTGCCAGCAGCCAAGCCCTAAACAATGAGCAGTTCTTC.